The 20 T cell receptor beta chains reported below all come from one sample, sequenced in a study of cytotoxic CD8 clonotypes in ibrutinib-treated CLL. Produced via immunoSEQ multiplex PCR; TCRdb's table is partial and in-frame only. The table has some 150,000 clones, 60% to 85% seen once. The sequencing here drew on PBMCs, taken after 12 months of ibrutinib treatment. Every receptor here comes from a human donor with chronic lymphocytic leukemia.

The rearrangement links TRBV5-1 to TRBJ2-3, with 9 bases matching TRBD1. The CDR3 contains 15 residues. J gave up 2 bases and V 4 bases, and 5 bases lay outside the gene matches. Germline V gene lookup returns CDR1 SGHRS and CDR2 YFSETQ. The CDR3 is CASSTGGAITDTQYF. CDR3 sequence (DNA): TGCGCCAGCAGCACAGGGGGCGCAATCACAGATACGCAGTATTTT.

This rearrangement joins TRBV9 to TRBJ2-1; 12 nucleotides align to TRBD2. Germline V gene data show CDR1 as SGDLS and CDR2 as YYNGEE. Germline trimming cut 4 bases from V and 4 bases from J; bases unmatched to any gene: 6. CDR3 length equals 16 residues. The DNA for the CDR3 is TGTGCCAGCAGCCCTGGGACTAGCGGGCCGTACAATGAGCAGTTCTTC. Residues: CASSPGTSGPYNEQFF.

V gene TRBV5-6 combines with J gene TRBJ2-1; weak D call: TRBD2 (6 bases). Germline assignment: CDR1 SGHDT and CDR2 YYEEEE. This CDR3 is built from 14 residues. The ends were cut back, 3 bases at V and 1 base at J, with 8 bases in the middle. Here the CDR3 DNA reads TGTGCCAGCAGCTGGGGGACTTCCTACAATGAGCAGTTCTTC. It translates to CASSWGTSYNEQFF.

The table lists this clone with a few counts. CDR3 residues: CASSPDRVPGNTIYF. The CDR3 region has the DNA TGTGCCAGCTCACCTGACAGGGTTCCTGGAAACACCATATATTTT. V usage is TRBV18 and J usage is TRBJ1-3, with 7 nucleotides matching TRBD1. With 3 bases clipped from V and 2 bases from J, the junction kept 4 bases outside the gene matches. The V gene's germline CDR1 is KGHSH and CDR2 LQKENI. The length of the CDR3 is 15 residues.

The CDR3 DNA follows: TGTGCCAGCAGCTTACGGGCCCTGGAGGGCACTGAAGCTTTCTTT. Amino acids: CASSLRALEGTEAFF. This sequence joins TRBV7-9 and TRBJ1-1; D gene ambiguous. V was cut by 2 bases and J by 4 bases, with 14 bases left in between. The CDR3 consists of 15 residues. Germline V gene data show CDR1 as SEHNR and CDR2 as FQNEAQ (reference sequence).

This chain joins TRBV6-5 and TRBJ2-1; the match to TRBD2 covers 10 bases. Germline V gene data show CDR1 as MNHEY and CDR2 as SVGAGI. V gave up 4 bases and J gave up 0 bases; unmatched junction bases: 0. The CDR3 sequence is 15 residues long. The CDR3 here is CASSWTSGSYNEQFF. CDR3 coding DNA: TGTGCCAGCAGTTGGACTAGCGGCTCCTACAATGAGCAGTTCTTC.

As concerns this clone: The junction departs from germline at one end; a sequencing error may be responsible. This chain uses TRBV7-7 with TRBJ2-5, with D uncertain. CDR3 size: 14 residues. The germline CDR1 and CDR2 sequences are SSHAT and FNYEAQ (reference sequence). The CDR3 nucleotides are TGTGCTAGCAGCTTGGGCAGGCACCAAGAGACCCAGTACTTC. Its translation: CASSLGRHQETQYF.

The chain has TRBV9 and TRBJ2-7, with 8 bases lining up with TRBD1. J lost 3 bases, V lost 3 bases, and 5 bases had no gene match. Germline assignment: CDR1 SGDLS and CDR2 YYNGEE. This CDR3 has 14 residues. The CDR3 nucleotides are TGTGCCAGCAGCGGGACAGGGAACCTCTACGAGCAGTACTTC. Protein product: CASSGTGNLYEQYF.

The rearrangement links TRBV5-1 to TRBJ2-7; D call uncertain. CDR3 length equals 13 residues. Germline V gene sequence: CDR1 SGHRS, CDR2 YFSETQ. Trimming removed 2 bases from V and 0 bases from J, with 6 bases in between. The CDR3 DNA reads TGCGCCAGCAGCTTTGACATCTCCTACGAGCAGTACTTC. As protein: CASSFDISYEQYF.

The chain has TRBV28 and TRBJ1-1, with 8 bases fitting TRBD1. Germline lookup yields CDR1 MDHEN and CDR2 SYDVKM. The CDR3 runs to 15 residues. The J segment lost 1 base and the V segment lost 4 bases, leaving 5 bases of the junction unmatched. DNA for the CDR3: TGTGCCAGCAGTTACACAGGGGGTGGGAACACTGAAGCTTTCTTT. This encodes CASSYTGGGNTEAFF.

There are a few counts of this clone. This chain uses TRBV7-3 with TRBJ2-1, with 9 bases identical to TRBD2. CDR1 and CDR2 from the germline V gene are SGHTA and FQGTGA. V dropped 6 bases and J dropped 6; count of bases not matched to a gene: 6. This CDR3 is built from 14 residues. CDR3 nucleotide sequence: TGTGCCAGCAGTCCAACGACTAGCGGCAATGAGCAGTTCTTC. It translates to CASSPTTSGNEQFF. Full variable domain (missing parts from reference TRBV7-3 and TRBJ2-1): GAGVSQTPSNKVTEKGKYVELRCDPISGHTALYWYRQSLGQGPEFLIYFQGTGAADDSGLPNDRFFAVRPEGSVSTLKIQRTERGDSAVYLCASSPTTSGNEQFFGPGTRLTVL.

The chain employs TRBV18 and TRBJ1-4; no firm D call. The CDR3 covers 16 residues. V gave up 1 base and J gave up 0 bases, with 9 bases separating them. Germline lookup yields CDR1 KGHSH and CDR2 LQKENI. The CDR3 DNA follows: TGTGCCAGCTCACCACGGATTATATCAACTAATGAAAAACTGTTTTTT. As protein: CASSPRIISTNEKLFF.

V is TRBV5-6 and J is TRBJ1-2; 7 nucleotides agree with TRBD1. The CDR3 runs to 13 residues. With V trimmed by 4 bases and J by 5 bases, 5 bases remained unmatched. Looked up from germline, CDR1 is SGHDT and CDR2 is YYEEEE. The CDR3 sequence is CASSPGQTYGYTF. As DNA, the CDR3 is TGTGCCAGCAGCCCGGGACAGACATATGGCTACACCTTC.

The rearrangement links TRBV30 to TRBJ1-2; TRBD1 might be the D (5 bases). Germline V gives CDR1 GTSNPN, CDR2 SVGIG (reference sequence). This CDR3 is built from 14 residues. V was shortened by 0 bases and J by 5 bases, with 13 bases between the two germline ends. CDR3 sequence (DNA): TGTGCCTGGAGTGTACTTGGGACGGATTATGGCTACACCTTC. Protein product: CAWSVLGTDYGYTF.

This clone turned up a few times. The rearrangement joins TRBV25-1 to TRBJ2-7; D perhaps matches TRBD2 (5 bases). V was pared by 1 base and J by 4 bases, with 11 bases between. CDR3 length: 14 amino acids. Germline V CDR1 and CDR2: MGHDK, SYGVNS. The CDR3 coding sequence is TGTGCCAGCAGTGAATCCGGAGGCCGGTACGAGCAGTACTTC. This codes for CASSESGGRYEQYF.

This clone was counted between two and nine times. This chain connects TRBV5-1 to TRBJ2-7; 12 nucleotides align to TRBD2. The trim removed 4 bases at V and 7 bases at J, leaving 6 bases unmatched. The CDR3 extends over 14 amino acids. Germline CDR1 reads SGHRS; CDR2 reads YFSETQ. CDR3 sequence reads: CASSDGTSGREQYF. The CDR3 region has the DNA TGCGCCAGCAGCGATGGGACTAGCGGGCGTGAGCAGTACTTC.

J is TRBJ2-1 and V is TRBV25-1; D remains unclear. V was trimmed by 2 bases and J by 7 bases, leaving 6 bases between them. The CDR3 is 12 residues long. CDR1 and CDR2 from the germline V gene are MGHDK and SYGVNS. The CDR3 nucleotides read TGTGCCAGCAGTGAACCCCTAAATGAGCAGTTCTTC. Its translation: CASSEPLNEQFF.

The V and J genes are TRBV18 and TRBJ1-4; unclear D gene. Germline loops: CDR1 KGHSH, CDR2 LQKENI. CDR3 length: 15 residues. The V and J ends lost 3 bases and 5 bases respectively, with 13 bases between them. The CDR3 nucleotides are TGTGCCAGCTCACCGTCGGCACAGACCAATGAAAAACTGTTTTTT. Its protein product is CASSPSAQTNEKLFF.

This clone came up a few times. The V and J genes are TRBV6-5 and TRBJ1-2; 8 bases are shared with TRBD1. The V gene end was trimmed by 5 bases and the J gene end by 4 bases; junction bases not matched to a gene: 6. The germline V gene encodes CDR1 MNHEY and CDR2 SVGAGI. The CDR3 runs 14 residues. The chain's CDR3 is CASSRTGKGYGYTF. Here the CDR3 DNA reads TGTGCCAGCAGTAGGACAGGGAAAGGCTATGGCTACACCTTC.

This clone appeared a single time. The chain employs TRBV14 and TRBJ1-1; 7 positions agree with TRBD1. V lost 5 bases, J lost 0 bases, and 18 bases stayed unmatched. Germline lookup yields CDR1 SGHDN and CDR2 FVKESK. CDR3 size: 19 residues. CDR3 loop: CASSAKDPGTDFMNTEAFF. CDR3 nucleotide sequence: TGTGCCAGCAGCGCTAAAGATCCCGGGACAGACTTCATGAACACTGAAGCTTTCTTT. The whole variable domain, remainder taken from reference TRBV14 and TRBJ1-1, is EAGVTQFPSHSVIEKGQTVTLRCDPISGHDNLYWYRRVMGKEIKFLLHFVKESKQDESGMPNNRFLAERTGGTYSTLKVQPAELEDSGVYFCASSAKDPGTDFMNTEAFFGQGTRLTVV.